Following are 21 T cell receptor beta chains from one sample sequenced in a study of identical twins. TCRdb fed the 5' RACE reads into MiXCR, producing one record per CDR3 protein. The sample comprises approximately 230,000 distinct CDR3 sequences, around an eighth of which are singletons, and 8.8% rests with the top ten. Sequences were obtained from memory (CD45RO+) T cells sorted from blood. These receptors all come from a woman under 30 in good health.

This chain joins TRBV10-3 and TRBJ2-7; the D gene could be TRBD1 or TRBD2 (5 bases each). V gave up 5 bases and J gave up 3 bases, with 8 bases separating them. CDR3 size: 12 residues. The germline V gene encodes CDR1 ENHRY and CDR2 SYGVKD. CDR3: CAISLGDYEQYF. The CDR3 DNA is TGTGCCATCAGTCTGGGGGACTACGAGCAGTACTTC.

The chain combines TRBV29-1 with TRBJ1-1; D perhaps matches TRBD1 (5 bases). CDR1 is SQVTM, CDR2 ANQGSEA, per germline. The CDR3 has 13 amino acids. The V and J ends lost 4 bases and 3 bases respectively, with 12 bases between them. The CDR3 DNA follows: TGCAGCGTTGTCCGGCAGGGTTACACTGAAGCTTTCTTT. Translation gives CSVVRQGYTEAFF.

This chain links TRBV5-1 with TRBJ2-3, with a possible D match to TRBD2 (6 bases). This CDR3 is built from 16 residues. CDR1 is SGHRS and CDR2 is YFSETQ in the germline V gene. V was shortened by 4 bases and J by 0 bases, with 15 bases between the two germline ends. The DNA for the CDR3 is TGCGCCAGCAGCGCGGGAACAGGTCCTAGCACAGATACGCAGTATTTT. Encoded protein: CASSAGTGPSTDTQYF. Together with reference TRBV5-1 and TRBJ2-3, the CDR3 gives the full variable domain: KAGVTQTPRYLIKTRGQQVTLSCSPISGHRSVSWYQQTPGQGLQFLFEYFSETQRNKGNFPGRFSGRQFSNSRSEMNVSTLELGDSALYLCASSAGTGPSTDTQYFGPGTRLTVL.

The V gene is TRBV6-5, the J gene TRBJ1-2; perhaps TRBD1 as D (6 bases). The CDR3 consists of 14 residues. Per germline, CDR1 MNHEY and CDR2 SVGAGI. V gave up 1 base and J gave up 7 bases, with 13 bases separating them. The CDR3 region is CASSYYGGDSGYTF. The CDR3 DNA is TGTGCCAGCAGTTACTATGGGGGCGACAGTGGCTACACCTTC.

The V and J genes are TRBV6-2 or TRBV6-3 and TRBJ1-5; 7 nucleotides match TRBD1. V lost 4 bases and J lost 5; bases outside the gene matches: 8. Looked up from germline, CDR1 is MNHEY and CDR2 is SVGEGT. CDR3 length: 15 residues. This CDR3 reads CASSSRGQAYQPQHF. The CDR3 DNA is TGTGCCAGCAGTTCCCGTGGACAGGCCTATCAGCCCCAGCATTTT.

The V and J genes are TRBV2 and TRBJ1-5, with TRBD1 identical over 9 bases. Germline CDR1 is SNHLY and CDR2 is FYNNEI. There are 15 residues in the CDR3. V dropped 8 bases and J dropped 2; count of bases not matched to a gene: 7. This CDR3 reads CASDLQGARNQPQHF. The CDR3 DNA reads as TGTGCCAGCGATTTACAGGGGGCCCGCAATCAGCCCCAGCATTTT.

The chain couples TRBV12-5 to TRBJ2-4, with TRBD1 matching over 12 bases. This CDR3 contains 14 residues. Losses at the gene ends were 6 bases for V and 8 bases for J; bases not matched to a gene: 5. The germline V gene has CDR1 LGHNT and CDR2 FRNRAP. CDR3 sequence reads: CASGSGQGAHIQYF. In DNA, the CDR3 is TGTGCTAGTGGATCGGGACAGGGGGCTCACATTCAGTACTTC.

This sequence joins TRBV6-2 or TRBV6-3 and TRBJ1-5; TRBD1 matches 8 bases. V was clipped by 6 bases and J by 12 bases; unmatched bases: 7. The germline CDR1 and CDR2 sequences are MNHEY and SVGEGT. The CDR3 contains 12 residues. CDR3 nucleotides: TGTGCCAGCAGCCAGACCGACAGGGGCCAGCATTTT. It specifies CASSQTDRGQHF.

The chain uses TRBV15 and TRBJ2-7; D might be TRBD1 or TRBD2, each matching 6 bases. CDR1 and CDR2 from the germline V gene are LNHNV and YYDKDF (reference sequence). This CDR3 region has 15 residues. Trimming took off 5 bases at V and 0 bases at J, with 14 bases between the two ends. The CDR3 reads CATSDIRGPSYEQYF. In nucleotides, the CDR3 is TGTGCCACCAGCGACATTCGGGGGCCCTCCTACGAGCAGTACTTC.

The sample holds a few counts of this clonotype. The CDR3 sequence is CASSYSGTGEGYTF. CDR3 DNA sequence: TGTGCCAGCAGTTACTCGGGGACAGGGGAAGGCTACACCTTC. The rearrangement uses TRBV6-5 and TRBJ1-2; 10 positions match TRBD1. From germline, CDR1 is MNHEY and CDR2 SVGAGI. J was trimmed by 8 bases and V by 0 bases; bases with no gene match: 3. This CDR3 is built from 14 residues.

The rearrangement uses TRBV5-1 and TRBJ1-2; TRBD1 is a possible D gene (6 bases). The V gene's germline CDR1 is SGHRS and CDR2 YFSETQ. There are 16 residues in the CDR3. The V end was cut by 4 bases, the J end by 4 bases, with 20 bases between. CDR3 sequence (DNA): TGCGCCAGCAGCCGTACTGATGGGGGGGCAGGCTATGGCTACACCTTC. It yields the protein CASSRTDGGAGYGYTF.

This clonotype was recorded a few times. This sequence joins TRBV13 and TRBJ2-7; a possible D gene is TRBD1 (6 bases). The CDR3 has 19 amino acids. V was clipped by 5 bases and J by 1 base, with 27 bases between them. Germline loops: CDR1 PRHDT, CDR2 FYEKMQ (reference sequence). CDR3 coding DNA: TGTGCCAGCAGCCCCAGGAGGTCCGGTCTGACAGGTTTTTCCTACGAGCAGTACTTC. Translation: CASSPRRSGLTGFSYEQYF.

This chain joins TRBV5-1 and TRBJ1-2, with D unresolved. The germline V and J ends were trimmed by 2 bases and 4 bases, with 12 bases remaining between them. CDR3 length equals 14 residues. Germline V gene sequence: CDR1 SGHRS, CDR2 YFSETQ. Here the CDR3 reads CASSFDGVGYGYTF. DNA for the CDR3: TGCGCCAGCAGCTTTGACGGAGTTGGCTATGGCTACACCTTC.

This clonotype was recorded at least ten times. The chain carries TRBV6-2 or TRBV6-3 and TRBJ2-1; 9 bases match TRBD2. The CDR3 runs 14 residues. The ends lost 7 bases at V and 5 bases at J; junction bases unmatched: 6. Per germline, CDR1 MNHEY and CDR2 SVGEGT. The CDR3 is CASTLAGLHNEQFF. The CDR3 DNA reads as TGTGCCAGCACCCTAGCGGGACTTCACAATGAGCAGTTCTTC.

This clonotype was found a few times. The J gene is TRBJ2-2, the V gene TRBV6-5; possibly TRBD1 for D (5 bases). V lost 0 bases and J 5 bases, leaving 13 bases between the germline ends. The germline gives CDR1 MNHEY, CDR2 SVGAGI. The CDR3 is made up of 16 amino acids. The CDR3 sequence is CASSYSGTGFTGELFF. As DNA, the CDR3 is TGTGCCAGCAGTTACTCGGGAACAGGCTTTACCGGGGAGCTGTTTTTT.

The CDR3 coding sequence is TGTGCCAGCAGTTACGGCGGCGAATATGGCTACACCTTC. Residues: CASSYGGEYGYTF. This rearrangement joins TRBV6-6 to TRBJ1-2; D is uncertain. The germline V gene has CDR1 MNHNY and CDR2 SVGAGI (reference sequence). CDR3 length equals 13 residues. With 2 bases removed from V and 5 bases from J, the gap between germline ends came to 9 bases.

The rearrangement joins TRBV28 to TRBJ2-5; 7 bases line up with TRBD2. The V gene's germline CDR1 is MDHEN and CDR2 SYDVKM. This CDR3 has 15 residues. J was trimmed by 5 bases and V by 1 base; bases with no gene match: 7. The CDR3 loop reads CASSLSLWGGETQYF. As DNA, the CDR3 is TGTGCCAGCAGTTTATCCCTTTGGGGGGGGGAGACCCAGTACTTC.

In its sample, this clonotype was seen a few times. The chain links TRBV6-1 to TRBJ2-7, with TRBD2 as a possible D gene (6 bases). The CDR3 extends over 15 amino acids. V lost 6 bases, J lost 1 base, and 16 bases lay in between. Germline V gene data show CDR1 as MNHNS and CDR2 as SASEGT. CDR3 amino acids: CASSLGLLESYEQYF. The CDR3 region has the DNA TGTGCCAGCAGCTTGGGACTTCTGGAGTCCTACGAGCAGTACTTC.

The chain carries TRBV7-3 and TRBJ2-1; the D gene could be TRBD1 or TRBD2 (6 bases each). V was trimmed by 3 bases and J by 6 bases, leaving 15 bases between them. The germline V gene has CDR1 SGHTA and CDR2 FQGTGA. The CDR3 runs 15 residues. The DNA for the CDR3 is TGTGCCAGCAGCTTCGCCCGGGGGCCCAGCAATGAGCAGTTCTTC. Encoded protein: CASSFARGPSNEQFF. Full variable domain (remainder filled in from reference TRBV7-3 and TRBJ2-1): GAGVSQTPSNKVTEKGKYVELRCDPISGHTALYWYRQSLGQGPEFLIYFQGTGAADDSGLPNDRFFAVRPEGSVSTLKIQRTERGDSAVYLCASSFARGPSNEQFFGPGTRLTVL.

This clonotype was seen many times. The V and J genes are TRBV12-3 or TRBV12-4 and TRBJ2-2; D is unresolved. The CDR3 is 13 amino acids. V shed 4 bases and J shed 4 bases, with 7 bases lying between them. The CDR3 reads CASSYRGTGELFF. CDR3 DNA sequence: TGTGCCAGCAGTTACAGAGGCACCGGGGAGCTGTTTTTT.

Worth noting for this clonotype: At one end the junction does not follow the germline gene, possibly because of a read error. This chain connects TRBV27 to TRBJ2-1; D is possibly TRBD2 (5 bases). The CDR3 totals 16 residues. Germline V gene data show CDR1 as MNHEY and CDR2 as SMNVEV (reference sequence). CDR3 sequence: CTSSSPHLTSSPSSFF. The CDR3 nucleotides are TGCACCAGCAGTTCACCCCATCTTACTAGTTCCCCTTCCTCGTTCTTC.